The 8 T cell receptor beta chains listed next were all sequenced from one sample in a study of shared clonotypes between healthy human individuals. Profiling relied on immunoSEQ multiplex PCR, and the TCRdb table lists in-frame clones only, not all of them. The sample records roughly 1,000,000 clones, about 80% being singletons. The material sequenced was memory CD4+ T cells from PBMCs. The subset denotes: CD45RA-negative fraction. These receptors were collected from a man between 18 and 35 years old in good health. Some clones in this sample may be carry-over from other donors' samples.

The V gene is TRBV29-1, the J gene TRBJ2-5; unclear D gene. Trimming shortened V by 4 bases and J by 5 bases, and 8 bases separated the two germline ends. Germline V gene data show CDR1 as SQVTM and CDR2 as ANQGSEA. This CDR3 is 11 amino acids long. CDR3 bases: TGCAGCGTTGCCCTCAAGGAGACCCAGTACTTC. Its translation is CSVALKETQYF.

The chain uses TRBV5-1 and TRBJ2-3; 8 nucleotides line up with TRBD1. V lost 2 bases, J lost 1 base, and 3 bases stayed unmatched. Germline V gene sequence: CDR1 SGHRS, CDR2 YFSETQ. This CDR3 spans 15 amino acids. The CDR3 reads CASSLLGQGTDTQYF. The CDR3 bases are TGCGCCAGCAGCTTACTGGGACAGGGCACAGATACGCAGTATTTT. Looking up the rest from reference TRBV5-1 and TRBJ2-3 gives the full variable domain: KAGVTQTPRYLIKTRGQQVTLSCSPISGHRSVSWYQQTPGQGLQFLFEYFSETQRNKGNFPGRFSGRQFSNSRSEMNVSTLELGDSALYLCASSLLGQGTDTQYFGPGTRLTVL.

This chain connects TRBV11-2 to TRBJ2-1, with TRBD2 identical over 14 bases. Germline V gene lookup returns CDR1 SGHAT and CDR2 FQNNGV. The V segment lost 6 bases and the J segment 2 bases; nucleotides outside the gene matches: 9. The length of the CDR3 is 18 residues. CDR3 region: CASRSTGLAGGPYNEQFF. CDR3 sequence (DNA): TGTGCCAGCAGATCCACCGGACTAGCGGGAGGACCCTACAATGAGCAGTTCTTC.

A few counts support this clone. A much larger clonotype is one base distant, so this may be a read error. Other DNA variants within this sample encode the same CDR3. J is TRBJ1-2 and V is TRBV28; D is unclear. This CDR3 comprises 10 residues. The V gene's germline CDR1 is MDHEN and CDR2 SYDVKM. Trimming shortened V by 5 bases and J by 5 bases, and 3 bases separated the two germline ends. CDR3 sequence reads: CASSRYGYTF. As DNA, the CDR3 is TGTGCCAGCAGTCGGTATGGCTACACCTTC.

The CDR3 nucleotides are TGTGCCAGCAGTGAAGCAGGACCGGTGGGAAACACCATATATTTT. Protein sequence: CASSEAGPVGNTIYF. The chain couples TRBV25-1 to TRBJ1-3; D is unresolved. V gave up 2 bases and J gave up 4 bases, with 12 bases separating them. Per germline, CDR1 MGHDK and CDR2 SYGVNS. The CDR3 has 15 amino acids.

The chain is built from TRBV6-5 and TRBJ1-2, with 8 bases lining up with TRBD1. Germline loops: CDR1 MNHEY, CDR2 SVGAGI. The length of the CDR3 is 15 residues. V was pared by 5 bases and J by 1 base, with 6 bases of the junction left unmatched. Written as DNA, the CDR3 is TGTGCCAGCAGTCCCGGGACAGGAGTTAACTATGGCTACACCTTC. This codes for CASSPGTGVNYGYTF.

The CDR3 nucleotides are TGTGCCAGCAGCTACCTCCCTAGCGGGAGGGATACGCAGTATTTT. It translates to CASSYLPSGRDTQYF. J is TRBJ2-3 and V is TRBV7-6; 11 nucleotides line up with TRBD2. CDR1 and CDR2 (germline): SGHVS, FNYEAQ. This CDR3 has 15 amino acids. Losses at the gene ends were 4 bases for V and 6 bases for J; bases not matched to a gene: 6.

The rearrangement uses TRBV9 and TRBJ2-7, with 10 bases lining up with TRBD1. The germline CDR1 and CDR2 sequences are SGDLS and YYNGEE. J was trimmed by 0 bases and V by 4 bases; bases with no gene match: 7. The CDR3 consists of 16 residues. The CDR3 DNA reads as TGTGCCAGCAGCAAAACGGGACAGGGGTACTCCTACGAGCAGTACTTC. This sequence encodes CASSKTGQGYSYEQYF.